These 13 T cell receptor beta chains originate from one sample sequenced in a study of early T cells in non-severe SARS-CoV-2 infection (TCRdb year 2021). The protocol used for the library was 5' RACE. TCRdb shows the sequencer as NextSeq 500. TCRdb reanalyzed the raw reads on its own, using fastp at Q25 for trimming and MiXCR for clone calling, and kept in-frame beta chains. Entries are consolidated by CDR3 protein sequence, retaining the most common genes and DNA. The sample yields about 44,000 distinct CDR3 sequences; approximately 6.1% were counted once. The ten largest clonotypes hold less than 25% of the sample. The sequencing here drew on whole blood, taken at baseline. These receptors originate from an adult who was a healthcare worker with PCR-confirmed SARS-CoV-2 infection or an uninfected control (not recorded which).

In this sample, this clonotype turned up a few times. CDR3 loop: CSAREHLKGEAFF. The CDR3 DNA is TGCAGTGCTAGGGAACATCTCAAGGGCGAAGCTTTCTTT. The chain recombines TRBV20-1 with TRBJ1-1; unclear D gene. Trimming shortened V by 3 bases and J by 8 bases, and 16 bases separated the two germline ends. CDR1 DFQATT and CDR2 SNEGSKA come from the germline V gene (reference sequence). This CDR3 is 13 amino acids long.

In its sample, this clonotype was seen a few times. This chain joins TRBV20-1 and TRBJ2-5, with 11 positions matching TRBD2. Germline V lookup: CDR1 DFQATT, CDR2 SNEGSKA (reference sequence). The CDR3 totals 15 residues. J lost 5 bases, V lost 5 bases, and 10 bases had no gene match. The CDR3 here is CSAGPPRTSGETQYF. The CDR3 DNA follows: TGCAGTGCTGGTCCACCCCGGACTAGCGGGGAGACCCAGTACTTC.

This clonotype showed up many times. The V gene is TRBV13, the J gene TRBJ1-1; 7 positions agree with TRBD1. The CDR3 has 14 amino acids. V lost 5 bases to trimming and J lost 5 bases; unmatched junction nucleotides: 8. Germline V gene sequence: CDR1 PRHDT, CDR2 FYEKMQ (reference sequence). The DNA of the CDR3 is TGTGCCAGCAGCGGACAGGAGGGGTCGACTGAAGCTTTCTTT. Translation gives CASSGQEGSTEAFF.

This clonotype was seen many times. This chain connects TRBV20-1 to TRBJ2-7; 7 nucleotides match TRBD2. This CDR3 spans 16 amino acids. V dropped 4 bases and J dropped 1; count of bases not matched to a gene: 13. Germline V CDR1 and CDR2: DFQATT, SNEGSKA (reference sequence). The CDR3 loop is CSAKPSGGQWSYEQYF. The CDR3 DNA reads as TGCAGTGCTAAGCCTTCGGGGGGTCAATGGTCCTACGAGCAGTACTTC.

In this sample, this clonotype turned up many times. This chain joins TRBV7-6 and TRBJ2-7; 11 nucleotides agree with TRBD2. V lost 1 base, J lost 4 bases, and 6 bases stayed unmatched. The germline V gene encodes CDR1 SGHVS and CDR2 FNYEAQ. The CDR3 covers 16 residues. The CDR3 DNA follows: TGTGCCAGCAGCTTAGTAGCGGGAGGGCTAATTTACGAGCAGTACTTC. It is translated as CASSLVAGGLIYEQYF.

This clonotype was observed many times. The V gene is TRBV6-2 or TRBV6-3, the J gene TRBJ1-5; the D is unclear. Trimming left V 2 bases short and J 3 bases short, with 5 bases between. This CDR3 has 13 amino acids. CDR1 and CDR2 from the germline V gene are MNHEY and SVGEGT. DNA for the CDR3: TGTGCCAGCAGTTACGGATTCAATCAGCCCCAGCATTTT. Translated, it gives CASSYGFNQPQHF.

The CDR3 region has the DNA TGTGCCAGCAGTTACTGGGATCGCCCGACAGGCGCCTCTTGGGAGCAGTACTTC. Residues: CASSYWDRPTGASWEQYF. The V call is TRBV6-6, the J call TRBJ2-7; possibly TRBD1 for D (6 bases). CDR1 and CDR2 (germline): MNHNY, SVGAGI (reference sequence). Trimming removed 1 base from V and 7 bases from J, with 26 bases in between. CDR3 size: 18 residues.

This clonotype was seen more than once but under ten times. The rearrangement uses TRBV6-5 and TRBJ2-2, with 8 bases aligning to TRBD1. Per germline, CDR1 MNHEY and CDR2 SVGAGI. This CDR3 is 16 amino acids long. Trimming at V came to 6 bases and at J to 6 bases, leaving 12 bases not matched to a gene. Here the CDR3 reads CASRRTYPRGPGELFF. CDR3 DNA sequence: TGTGCCAGCAGGAGAACTTACCCCAGGGGGCCCGGGGAGCTGTTTTTT.

This clonotype has at least ten counts. The DNA for the CDR3 is TGTGCCAGCACCTCTAGCGCAAAGAGGGGTGAGCAGTTCTTC. Its translation is CASTSSAKRGEQFF. The chain combines TRBV11-2 with TRBJ2-1; D is perhaps TRBD2 (6 bases). Germline CDR1 and CDR2: SGHAT and FQNNGV. The CDR3 is 14 amino acids. Trimming took 7 bases from V and 9 from J, leaving 19 bases between them.

This clonotype has a handful of counts. The rearrangement joins TRBV7-9 to TRBJ1-2; 8 positions agree with TRBD1. Germline V gene data show CDR1 as SEHNR and CDR2 as FQNEAQ (reference sequence). The CDR3 has 14 residues. J lost 4 bases, V lost 1 base, and 2 bases had no gene match. CDR3 residues: CASSLETGVYGYTF. The CDR3, as DNA: TGTGCCAGCAGCTTAGAGACAGGGGTCTATGGCTACACCTTC.

This clonotype appeared a few times. The chain uses TRBV7-3 and TRBJ2-5; 14 bases are a match to TRBD2. Germline CDR1 reads SGHTA; CDR2 reads FQGTGA. The CDR3 loop spans 18 amino acids. Trimming at V came to 5 bases and at J to 5 bases, leaving 13 bases not matched to a gene. The CDR3: CASSATGTSGRGGETQYF. The CDR3 bases are TGTGCCAGCAGCGCCACCGGGACTAGCGGGAGAGGGGGGGAGACCCAGTACTTC. Filled out from reference TRBV7-3 and TRBJ2-5, the complete variable domain reads GAGVSQTPSNKVTEKGKYVELRCDPISGHTALYWYRQSLGQGPEFLIYFQGTGAADDSGLPNDRFFAVRPEGSVSTLKIQRTERGDSAVYLCASSATGTSGRGGETQYFGPGTRLLVL.

This clonotype was seen at least ten times. This rearrangement joins TRBV7-2 to TRBJ2-7, with D possibly matching TRBD1 (5 bases). The CDR3 has 14 amino acids. CDR1 is SGHTA, CDR2 FQGNSA, per germline. With 5 bases removed from V and 2 bases from J, the gap between germline ends came to 13 bases. The CDR3 sequence is CASSPNMGPYEQYF. In DNA form, the CDR3 reads TGTGCCAGCAGCCCCAATATGGGGCCCTACGAGCAGTACTTC.

This clonotype was recorded many times. The CDR3 here is CASSQDWSQVGQPQHF. CDR3 coding DNA: TGTGCCAGCAGCCAAGATTGGAGTCAAGTAGGTCAGCCCCAGCATTTT. The chain uses TRBV4-2 and TRBJ1-5; D is unresolved. Trimming shortened V by 0 bases and J by 6 bases, and 15 bases separated the two germline ends. The CDR3 consists of 16 residues. The V gene's germline CDR1 is LGHNA and CDR2 YNFKEQ.